A single sample gave rise to the 28 T cell receptor beta chains below, sequenced in a study of blood T cell repertoires in COVID-19 (dated by TCRdb to the early 2020s). Library preparation employed the immunoSEQ multiplex PCR assay. As stored in TCRdb, this immuneACCESS dataset retains in-frame rearrangements with V and J assigned. A fraction of the clones does not appear; measured against another copy, unresolved V genes explain less than half of the discrepancy, and the remainder lacks a known reason. This sample comprises under 200,000 clones, roughly four fifths of them detected only once. Of the sample, more than 1.5% is held by the ten largest clones. Sequencing was done on a sample of peripheral blood. The receptor set was obtained from a human donor in a cohort sampled during active COVID-19.

V and J are TRBV6-2 or TRBV6-3 and TRBJ2-5, with TRBD1 matching 7 bases. Trimming cost V 2 bases and J 4 bases; bases outside gene matches: 4. Looked up from germline, CDR1 is MNHEY and CDR2 is SVGEGT. This CDR3 spans 14 amino acids. The CDR3 is CASSYTGVRETQYF. The CDR3 nucleotides are TGTGCCAGCAGTTACACAGGGGTCAGAGAGACCCAGTACTTC.

V and J are TRBV24-1 and TRBJ2-1; possibly TRBD1 for D (5 bases). The ends were cut back, 4 bases at V and 5 bases at J, with 17 bases in the middle. Looked up from germline, CDR1 is KGHDR and CDR2 is SFDVKD. This CDR3 spans 16 amino acids. This CDR3 is CATSELTVGPDNEQFF. The CDR3 DNA reads as TGTGCCACCAGTGAACTGACAGTTGGGCCTGACAATGAGCAGTTCTTC.

The J gene is TRBJ2-7, the V gene TRBV19, with a weak D call TRBD1 (6 bases). The CDR3 runs to 16 residues. Trimming took 4 bases from V and 3 from J, leaving 19 bases between them. Germline CDR1 is LNHDA and CDR2 is SQIVND (reference sequence). Written as DNA, the CDR3 is TGTGCCAGTAGTACCCGGTTACAGGGTAGGGGCTACGAGCAGTACTTC. As protein: CASSTRLQGRGYEQYF.

The gene calls are TRBV7-2 and TRBJ2-2, with D possibly matching TRBD1 (6 bases). This CDR3 has 16 amino acids. Germline lookup yields CDR1 SGHTA and CDR2 FQGNSA. Trimming shortened V by 1 base and J by 3 bases, and 12 bases separated the two germline ends. The DNA of the CDR3 is TGTGCCAGCAGCTTAGGTGGACAGTGGTACACCGGGGAGCTGTTTTTT. It is translated as CASSLGGQWYTGELFF.

This clone appeared a single time. The chain employs TRBV7-8 and TRBJ2-7, with TRBD1 as a possible D gene (5 bases). In germline, CDR1 is SGHVS, CDR2 FQNEAQ. The germline V and J ends were trimmed by 5 bases and 6 bases, with 14 bases remaining between them. The CDR3 spans 13 residues. The CDR3 reads CASSPRQGSEQYF. CDR3 DNA sequence: TGTGCCAGCAGCCCAAGGCAGGGCAGCGAGCAGTACTTC.

This chain uses TRBV28 with TRBJ2-7, with 7 nucleotides matching TRBD1. V lost 2 bases to trimming and J lost 2 bases; unmatched junction nucleotides: 3. The CDR3 is 14 amino acids. Germline assignment: CDR1 MDHEN and CDR2 SYDVKM. CDR3 DNA sequence: TGTGCCAGCAGTTTAGACAGGGTGGCCTACGAGCAGTACTTC. This encodes CASSLDRVAYEQYF.

The rearrangement links TRBV9 to TRBJ1-1; D perhaps matches TRBD1 (5 bases). The CDR3 has 15 residues. The germline V gene encodes CDR1 SGDLS and CDR2 YYNGEE. V lost 0 bases and J lost 6, with 15 bases in between. The CDR3 DNA follows: TGTGCCAGCAGCGTAGGCCCGCCGGGGGTGGCTGAAGCTTTCTTT. Residues: CASSVGPPGVAEAFF.

In DNA form, the CDR3 reads TGTGCCAGCAGCCCCCCGGGACAGAAGACCTACGAGCAGTACTTC. Amino acid sequence: CASSPPGQKTYEQYF. The chain recombines TRBV28 with TRBJ2-7; 7 nucleotides line up with TRBD1. The germline V gene encodes CDR1 MDHEN and CDR2 SYDVKM. The CDR3 is 15 residues long. The trim removed 6 bases at V and 2 bases at J, leaving 10 bases unmatched.

This clone was counted a single time. The rearrangement uses TRBV3-1 (or the pseudogene TRBV3-2) and TRBJ2-7; 8 nucleotides match TRBD2. The CDR3 has 16 residues. Trimming took 4 bases from V and 3 from J; bases not matched to a gene: 11. Germline values: CDR1 LGHDT, CDR2 YNNKEL (reference sequence). This CDR3 reads CASSPLPGRGGYEQYF. The DNA for the CDR3 is TGTGCCAGCAGCCCCCTTCCTGGACGGGGGGGCTACGAGCAGTACTTC.

V gene TRBV7-3 combines with J gene TRBJ2-7; TRBD2 matches 11 bases. The CDR3 is 15 residues long. CDR1 is SGHTA, CDR2 FQGTGA, per germline. J gave up 4 bases and V 0 bases, and 2 bases lay outside the gene matches. The CDR3 spells CASSLTASGRYEQYF. Written as DNA, the CDR3 is TGTGCCAGCAGCTTAACGGCTAGCGGGAGGTACGAGCAGTACTTC.

The rearrangement joins TRBV29-1 to TRBJ1-2; no reliable D call. V lost 6 bases, J lost 0 bases, and 8 bases lay in between. The CDR3 length is 12 residues. Germline CDR1 reads SQVTM; CDR2 reads ANQGSEA. The CDR3 here is CSVDDSNYGYTF. The CDR3 bases are TGCAGCGTCGACGACTCTAACTATGGCTACACCTTC.

The CDR3 region is CASSSPRDTEAFF. DNA for the CDR3: TGTGCCAGCAGCTCCCCCCGGGACACTGAAGCTTTCTTT. V is TRBV7-9 and J is TRBJ1-1; D is unresolved. Trimming removed 4 bases at V and 3 bases at J, with 9 bases between. The CDR3 spans 13 residues. Germline CDR1 SEHNR, CDR2 FQNEAQ (reference sequence). Based on the CDR3 plus reference TRBV7-9 and TRBJ1-1, the full variable domain is DTGVSQNPRHKITKRGQNVTFRCDPISEHNRLYWYRQTLGQGPEFLTYFQNEAQLEKSRLLSDRFSAERPKGSFSTLEIQRTEQGDSAMYLCASSSPRDTEAFFGQGTRLTVV.

The CDR3 DNA reads TGTGCCAGCAGCTTAAATACAGGGGGGCACGAGCAGTACTTC. This gives the protein CASSLNTGGHEQYF. The gene calls are TRBV7-3 and TRBJ2-7, with TRBD1 matching over 8 bases. Germline loops: CDR1 SGHTA, CDR2 FQGTGA. CDR3 length: 14 residues. J gave up 5 bases and V 1 base, and 4 bases lay outside the gene matches.

The chain uses TRBV5-1 and TRBJ1-2; no clear D gene. This CDR3 contains 13 residues. Germline values: CDR1 SGHRS, CDR2 YFSETQ. With 0 bases removed from V and 6 bases from J, the gap between germline ends came to 9 bases. The CDR3 loop reads CASSLDGGDGYTF. CDR3 DNA: TGCGCCAGCAGCTTGGACGGCGGGGATGGCTACACCTTC.

This chain connects TRBV4-1 to TRBJ2-1; D remains ambiguous. V was trimmed by 5 bases and J by 10 bases, leaving 12 bases between them. The CDR3 consists of 12 residues. Germline-derived CDR1 and CDR2 are MGHRA and YSYEKL. The CDR3 DNA is TGCGCCAGCAGCTACGGAGCCGGAGAGCAGTTCTTC. Its translation: CASSYGAGEQFF.

The chain employs TRBV19 and TRBJ2-7; 9 positions match TRBD1. Germline CDR1 and CDR2: LNHDA and SQIVND (reference sequence). This CDR3 comprises 15 residues. With V trimmed by 5 bases and J by 6 bases, 11 bases remained unmatched. The CDR3 region is CASSPFMGQGSEQYF. The DNA for the CDR3 is TGTGCCAGTAGTCCTTTCATGGGACAGGGAAGCGAGCAGTACTTC.

The chain uses TRBV5-5 and TRBJ1-5; D gene ambiguous. Germline V gene lookup returns CDR1 SGHKS and CDR2 YYEKEE (reference sequence). Trimming cost V 2 bases and J 3 bases, with 9 bases left between them. The CDR3 contains 14 residues. The CDR3 sequence: CASSFPGNNQPQHF. In DNA form, the CDR3 reads TGTGCCAGCAGCTTTCCGGGTAACAATCAGCCCCAGCATTTT.

This clone was observed once. The genes are TRBV4-3 and TRBJ2-5; the match to TRBD1 covers 8 bases. J lost 3 bases, V lost 5 bases, and 2 bases had no gene match. The length of the CDR3 is 13 residues. Germline CDR1 reads LGHNA; CDR2 reads YSLEER. DNA of the CDR3: TGCGCCAGCAGCGGGACAGGAAAAGAGACCCAGTACTTC. It encodes CASSGTGKETQYF.

The chain couples TRBV7-2 to TRBJ2-1; D gene unclear. V lost 6 bases to trimming and J lost 6 bases, with 9 bases between them. Germline V gives CDR1 SGHTA, CDR2 FQGNSA. The CDR3 sequence is 12 residues long. Here the CDR3 DNA reads TGTGCCAGCAGTAAGCGTGGCAATGAGCAGTTCTTC. Residues: CASSKRGNEQFF.

The chain is built from TRBV28 and TRBJ2-7; TRBD1 matches 9 bases. The CDR3 is 13 residues long. Trimming removed 6 bases from V and 6 bases from J; junction bases left unmatched: 6. Per the germline V gene, CDR1 is MDHEN and CDR2 is SYDVKM. The CDR3 DNA reads as TGTGCCAGCAGCCCGGACAGGGGTCGCGAGCAGTACTTC. Translating gives CASSPDRGREQYF.

The chain has TRBV4-3 and TRBJ1-5, with D maybe TRBD1 (5 bases). V was trimmed by 1 base and J by 4 bases, leaving 11 bases between them. The CDR3 is 15 amino acids. CDR1 LGHNA and CDR2 YSLEER come from the germline V gene. The CDR3 DNA reads TGCGCCAGCAGCCAAGCACTCGCAGGGAATCAGCCCCAGCATTTT. It translates to CASSQALAGNQPQHF.

The genes are TRBV7-2 and TRBJ2-1; 9 bases map to TRBD2. CDR1 and CDR2 from the germline V gene are SGHTA and FQGNSA. The CDR3 has 15 amino acids. Unmatched junction bases numbered 11, after V lost 7 bases and J lost 7 bases. DNA of the CDR3: TGTGCCAGCATATTTTTCCTAGCGGGAAGGAATGAGCAGTTCTTC. Translating it yields CASIFFLAGRNEQFF.

This rearrangement joins TRBV5-4 to TRBJ1-1; D unclear. The CDR3 is made up of 14 amino acids. CDR1 and CDR2 from the germline V gene are SGHNT and YYREEE (reference sequence). Between the trimmed V and J ends, which lost 1 base and 1 base, there was a span of 8 bases. CDR3 sequence reads: CASSLYNENTEAFF. The DNA for the CDR3 is TGTGCCAGCAGCTTGTACAACGAGAACACTGAAGCTTTCTTT.

The chain recombines TRBV27 with TRBJ2-4; the D gene is possibly TRBD2 (6 bases). Trimming took off 6 bases at V and 3 bases at J, with 12 bases between the two ends. CDR1 is MNHEY, CDR2 SMNVEV, per germline (reference sequence). The CDR3 has 14 residues. CDR3 DNA: TGTGCCAGCAGCAAATCGGGGGTCAAAAACATTCAGTACTTC. Encoded protein: CASSKSGVKNIQYF.

The rearrangement uses TRBV11-1 and TRBJ2-7; TRBD2 agrees at 14 bases. This CDR3 region has 16 residues. Germline trimming cut 3 bases from V and 7 bases from J; bases unmatched to any gene: 8. Germline V gene data show CDR1 as SGHAT and CDR2 as FQDESV (reference sequence). The CDR3 nucleotides are TGTGCCAGCAGCTTGAGGTCAGGACTAGCGGGAGGTGAGCAGTACTTC. Amino acid sequence: CASSLRSGLAGGEQYF.

The chain couples TRBV3-1 (or the pseudogene TRBV3-2) to TRBJ1-1, with 9 positions matching TRBD1. The CDR3 consists of 15 residues. From germline, CDR1 is LGHDT and CDR2 YNNKEL (reference sequence). V was pared by 4 bases and J by 10 bases, with 13 bases of the junction left unmatched. CDR3 DNA sequence: TGTGCCAGCAGCCTGACCGGGACAGGGAAAACCCTAGCTTTCTTT. Its protein product is CASSLTGTGKTLAFF.

The rearrangement joins TRBV3-1 (or the pseudogene TRBV3-2) to TRBJ1-2; weak D call: TRBD1 (6 bases). The V gene lost 1 base and the J gene lost 5 bases, with 14 bases spanning the gap. Germline loops: CDR1 LGHDT, CDR2 YNNKEL (reference sequence). The CDR3 contains 15 residues. CDR3 coding DNA: TGTGCCAGCAGCCAAGTGTGGGGGCACGGGTATGGCTACACCTTC. Translating it yields CASSQVWGHGYGYTF.

The CDR3 sequence is CASSRASAYEQYF. In DNA, the CDR3 is TGTGCCAGCAGCAGGGCCTCCGCCTACGAGCAGTACTTC. V is TRBV12-3 or TRBV12-4 and J is TRBJ2-7; possibly TRBD1 for D (5 bases). The CDR3 consists of 13 residues. V lost 6 bases and J lost 2, with 11 bases in between.